This note documents a single T cell receptor (beta chain) sequence. This sample was included in a study of T cell changes during pregnancy in multiple sclerosis. The method was immunoSEQ multiplex PCR; TCRdb's version includes in-frame clones alone and lacks a portion of them. Of some 100,000 clones detected, around nine tenths appear once; the ten largest clones hold around 1.2%. The V end lost 4 bases, the J end lost 6 bases, and 13 bases lay between the germline ends. Germline V gene lookup returns CDR1 SGHRS and CDR2 YFSETQ. This CDR3 is built from 13 residues. The TCR originated in a female donor with multiple sclerosis, enrolled in a pregnancy study. The V gene is TRBV5-1, the J gene TRBJ1-1; the D gene is possibly TRBD1 (5 bases). The source material was peripheral blood, sampled in the second trimester of pregnancy. The CDR3 region is CASSRGGHSEAFF. CDR3 bases: TGCGCCAGCAGCAGGGGCGGACACTCTGAAGCTTTCTTT.